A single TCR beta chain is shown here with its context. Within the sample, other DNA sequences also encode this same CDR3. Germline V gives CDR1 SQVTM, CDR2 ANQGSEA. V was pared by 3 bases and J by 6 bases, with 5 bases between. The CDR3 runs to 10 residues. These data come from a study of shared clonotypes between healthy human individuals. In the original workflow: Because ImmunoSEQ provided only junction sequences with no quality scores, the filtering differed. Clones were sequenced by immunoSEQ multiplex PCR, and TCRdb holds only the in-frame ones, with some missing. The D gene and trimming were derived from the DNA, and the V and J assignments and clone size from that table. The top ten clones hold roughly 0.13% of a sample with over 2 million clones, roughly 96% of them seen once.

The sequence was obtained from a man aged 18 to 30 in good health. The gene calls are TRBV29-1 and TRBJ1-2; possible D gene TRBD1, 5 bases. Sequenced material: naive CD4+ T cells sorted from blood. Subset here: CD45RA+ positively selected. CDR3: CSVEGDGYTF. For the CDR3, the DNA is TGCAGCGTTGAGGGGGATGGCTACACCTTC.